The next 28 T cell receptor beta chains were all read from a single sample in a study of shared clonotypes between healthy human individuals. Clones were read by immunoSEQ multiplex PCR, and TCRdb kept only the in-frame ones, dropping some. Seen here are about 2.1 million clones, about 93% observed once, and the top ten hold roughly 1.8%. CD45RO negativity and positive selection for CCR7 defined naive CD8 cells, a population that excluded terminally differentiated effector memory CD45RA+ cells. Sequences were obtained from naive CD8+ T cells from PBMCs. These receptors were collected from a man aged 18-30 years in good health. Some clones in this sample may be carry-over from other donors' samples.

Comment on this clone: The same CDR3 is also encoded by other DNA sequences in this sample. J is TRBJ1-1 and V is TRBV7-3; 7 nucleotides align to TRBD1. The CDR3 is 15 residues long. Germline V lookup: CDR1 SGHTA, CDR2 FQGTGA. With V trimmed by 1 base and J by 1 base, 3 bases remained unmatched. In DNA, the CDR3 is TGTGCCAGCAGCTTAATTCGACAGGGGAACACTGAAGCTTTCTTT. It specifies CASSLIRQGNTEAFF.

V and J are TRBV6-6 and TRBJ1-5; 7 nucleotides agree with TRBD1. The CDR3 is made up of 13 amino acids. The V and J ends lost 5 bases and 4 bases, in that order; junction bases with no gene match: 2. The germline CDR1 and CDR2 sequences are MNHNY and SVGAGI (reference sequence). The CDR3 region is CASSQGVNQPQHF. The CDR3 DNA reads as TGTGCCAGCAGTCAGGGGGTAAATCAGCCCCAGCATTTT.

The genes are TRBV6-5 and TRBJ1-4; no clear D. Germline V gene data show CDR1 as MNHEY and CDR2 as SVGAGI. V lost 3 bases and J 8 bases, leaving 16 bases between the germline ends. This CDR3 contains 15 residues. CDR3 in DNA: TGTGCCAGCAGTTATGACCGGACCGGGGAGGAAAAACTGTTTTTT. It encodes CASSYDRTGEEKLFF.

The V and J genes are TRBV28 and TRBJ1-5; 7 bases are a match to TRBD1. Germline assignment: CDR1 MDHEN and CDR2 SYDVKM. V trimming: 8 bases; J trimming: 0 bases; junction bases outside the gene matches: 7. CDR3 length: 15 amino acids. The CDR3 region is CASFDQGGSNQPQHF. The CDR3 coding sequence is TGTGCCAGCTTTGACCAGGGGGGTAGCAATCAGCCCCAGCATTTT.

Written as DNA, the CDR3 is TGTGCCAGCAGTTTGATGGGTTACACTGAAGCTTTCTTT. Protein: CASSLMGYTEAFF. This sequence joins TRBV28 and TRBJ1-1, with D hard to call. Trimming shortened V by 3 bases and J by 3 bases, and 8 bases separated the two germline ends. Per germline, CDR1 MDHEN and CDR2 SYDVKM. This CDR3 is 13 amino acids long.

Details on this clone: This specimen includes other DNA sequences encoding the same CDR3. This rearrangement joins TRBV7-3 to TRBJ2-1; 14 positions agree with TRBD2. Germline trimming cut 5 bases from V and 8 bases from J; bases unmatched to any gene: 5. The CDR3 length is 15 residues. Germline-derived CDR1 and CDR2 are SGHTA and FQGTGA. In DNA form, the CDR3 reads TGTGCCAGCAGCCCGGGACTAGCGGGAGCATATGAGCAGTTCTTC. It specifies CASSPGLAGAYEQFF.

V and J are TRBV15 and TRBJ2-2; TRBD2 agrees at 14 bases. With V trimmed by 0 bases and J by 11 bases, 8 bases remained unmatched. Germline CDR1 reads LNHNV; CDR2 reads YYDKDF (reference sequence). There are 17 residues in the CDR3. The chain's CDR3 is CATSRDRTSGRLGELFF. The CDR3 DNA reads TGTGCCACCAGCAGAGACCGGACTAGCGGGAGGTTAGGAGAGCTGTTTTTT.

V is TRBV11-2 and J is TRBJ2-6; D ambiguous. The CDR3 has 15 residues. V was shortened by 4 bases and J by 1 base, with 8 bases between the two germline ends. Germline CDR1 is SGHAT and CDR2 is FQNNGV. CDR3 nucleotides: TGTGCCAGCAGCTCCCCGGTTTCTGGGGCCAACGTCCTGACTTTC. This translates into CASSSPVSGANVLTF.

V gene TRBV12-5 combines with J gene TRBJ2-1; D is unclear. The CDR3 has 13 amino acids. Trimming removed 1 base from V and 7 bases from J, with 8 bases in between. Germline lookup yields CDR1 LGHNT and CDR2 FRNRAP. In DNA, the CDR3 is TGTGCTAGTGGTTTGGGCCCAGAGAATGAGCAGTTCTTC. Amino acid sequence: CASGLGPENEQFF.

Details on this clone: Since a much larger clone is just one base distant, this may be a read error. The chain uses TRBV5-6 and TRBJ2-7; D uncertain. V lost 6 bases, J lost 0 bases, and 4 bases lay in between. There are 11 residues in the CDR3. CDR1 and CDR2 (germline): SGHDT, YYEEEE. As DNA, the CDR3 is TGTGCCAGCACCGACTCCTACGAGCAGTACTTC. Its protein is CASTDSYEQYF.

The genes are TRBV27 and TRBJ2-4; 8 nucleotides line up with TRBD2. This CDR3 has 13 amino acids. V trimming: 10 bases; J trimming: 9 bases; junction bases outside the gene matches: 11. Germline V gives CDR1 MNHEY, CDR2 SMNVEV (reference sequence). CDR3 loop: CATGTSGRVIQYF. CDR3 sequence (DNA): TGTGCCACCGGTACCAGCGGGAGAGTCATTCAGTACTTC.

V is TRBV6-1 and J is TRBJ2-7; D is unclear. Per the germline V gene, CDR1 is MNHNS and CDR2 is SASEGT. V shed 4 bases and J shed 2 bases, with 15 bases lying between them. The CDR3 totals 15 residues. CDR3 bases: TGTGCCAGCAGTGGATGGACCGCGGCCACCTACGAGCAGTACTTC. This codes for CASSGWTAATYEQYF.

The table lists this clone with a count of one. J is TRBJ2-6 and V is TRBV27; D is undetermined. The germline CDR1 and CDR2 sequences are MNHEY and SMNVEV (reference sequence). The CDR3 has 14 residues. V lost 5 bases and J lost 2, with 7 bases in between. Here the CDR3 DNA reads TGTGCCAGCAGTCCCGGCCCTGGGGCCAACGTCCTGACTTTC. Residues: CASSPGPGANVLTF.

V is TRBV27 and J is TRBJ1-1; 7 bases are a match to TRBD1. From germline, CDR1 is MNHEY and CDR2 SMNVEV (reference sequence). With 5 bases clipped from V and 5 bases from J, the junction kept 8 bases outside the gene matches. The CDR3 runs 14 residues. CDR3 sequence reads: CASSPTGVGTEAFF. DNA for the CDR3: TGTGCCAGCAGTCCTACAGGGGTCGGAACTGAAGCTTTCTTT.

This clone was recorded once. V is TRBV4-1 and J is TRBJ2-1; D not resolved. Trimming cost V 4 bases and J 9 bases, with 10 bases left between them. The germline V gene encodes CDR1 MGHRA and CDR2 YSYEKL. This CDR3 is built from 12 residues. This CDR3 is CASSLGRFEQFF. CDR3 coding DNA: TGCGCCAGCAGCCTCGGGCGATTTGAGCAGTTCTTC.

This clone was observed a handful of times. This same CDR3 is encoded by further DNA sequences in the sample. This chain links TRBV6-5 with TRBJ1-2; TRBD1 matches at 7 bases. CDR3 size: 13 residues. V was clipped by 4 bases and J by 2 bases; unmatched bases: 1. Germline values: CDR1 MNHEY, CDR2 SVGAGI. CDR3 residues: CASSLGQNYGYTF. The CDR3 bases are TGTGCCAGCAGTTTGGGACAGAACTATGGCTACACCTTC.

This chain connects TRBV28 to TRBJ2-6, with D possibly TRBD1 on 6 matching bases. Trimming shortened V by 7 bases and J by 2 bases, and 12 bases separated the two germline ends. Germline assignment: CDR1 MDHEN and CDR2 SYDVKM. The length of the CDR3 is 15 residues. CDR3 protein: CASTTEGAGANVLTF. CDR3 in DNA: TGTGCCAGCACCACAGAGGGGGCTGGGGCCAACGTCCTGACTTTC. Combining the CDR3 with reference TRBV28 and TRBJ2-6 gives the whole variable domain DVKVTQSSRYLVKRTGEKVFLECVQDMDHENMFWYRQDPGLGLRLIYFSYDVKMKEKGDIPEGYSVSREKKERFSLILESASTNQTSMYLCASTTEGAGANVLTFGAGSRLTVL.

This rearrangement joins TRBV18 to TRBJ2-2; tentatively, D is TRBD2 (6 bases). Germline CDR1 is KGHSH and CDR2 is LQKENI. V lost 3 bases to trimming and J lost 8 bases, with 13 bases between them. The CDR3 is 14 residues long. CDR3 residues: CASSPRDFSGELFF. The CDR3 DNA reads as TGTGCCAGCTCACCGCGGGACTTTAGTGGGGAGCTGTTTTTT.

This clone was recorded once. This chain links TRBV28 with TRBJ2-7; 8 bases map to TRBD1. The CDR3 is made up of 12 amino acids. V lost 5 bases and J lost 6; bases outside the gene matches: 3. Germline CDR1 reads MDHEN; CDR2 reads SYDVKM. The CDR3 is CASSRQGREQYF. DNA of the CDR3: TGTGCCAGCAGTCGACAGGGGCGCGAGCAGTACTTC.

This CDR3 reads CASSASIYSGANVLTF. CDR3 DNA: TGTGCCAGCAGTGCCTCAATTTACTCTGGGGCCAACGTCCTGACTTTC. The chain combines TRBV6-1 with TRBJ2-6; D not certain. The length of the CDR3 is 16 residues. CDR1 is MNHNS, CDR2 SASEGT, per germline. V lost 4 bases and J lost 0, with 10 bases in between.

This clone was seen a single time. The rearrangement links TRBV28 to TRBJ2-1; D unclear. CDR1 is MDHEN and CDR2 is SYDVKM in the germline V gene. The CDR3 covers 15 residues. Trimming pared 10 bases from V and 0 bases from J, leaving 16 bases between. CDR3 region: CATLIDPSSYNEQFF. DNA for the CDR3: TGTGCCACCCTAATAGACCCGAGCTCCTACAATGAGCAGTTCTTC.

The chain recombines TRBV27 with TRBJ2-3; D ambiguous. The CDR3 sequence is 16 residues long. The germline CDR1 and CDR2 sequences are MNHEY and SMNVEV (reference sequence). V lost 1 base to trimming and J lost 1 base, with 12 bases between them. The DNA for the CDR3 is TGTGCCAGCAGTTTATTACTCCCCACGGGCACAGATACGCAGTATTTT. Translation: CASSLLLPTGTDTQYF.

J is TRBJ2-2 and V is TRBV28; TRBD1 is a possible D gene (5 bases). Germline V gives CDR1 MDHEN, CDR2 SYDVKM. The V end was cut by 3 bases, the J end by 5 bases, with 10 bases between. The CDR3 is made up of 14 amino acids. This chain's CDR3 is CASSFRESTGELFF. The CDR3 DNA is TGTGCCAGCAGTTTCAGGGAATCTACCGGGGAGCTGTTTTTT.

V usage is TRBV7-9 and J usage is TRBJ2-3; D uncertain. Trimming shortened V by 7 bases and J by 6 bases, and 14 bases separated the two germline ends. Germline-derived CDR1 and CDR2 are SEHNR and FQNEAQ (reference sequence). The CDR3 extends over 13 amino acids. This chain's CDR3 is CASILLDADTQYF. CDR3 nucleotides: TGTGCCAGCATCCTACTTGACGCGGATACGCAGTATTTT.

The V gene is TRBV6-1, the J gene TRBJ1-2; TRBD1 aligns across 9 bases. This CDR3 is built from 15 residues. V lost 5 bases and J lost 5; bases outside the gene matches: 9. Germline V gene sequence: CDR1 MNHNS, CDR2 SASEGT. This CDR3 reads CASSFFRDREYGYTF. The CDR3 DNA follows: TGTGCCAGCAGTTTTTTCCGGGACAGGGAGTATGGCTACACCTTC.

The V call is TRBV18, the J call TRBJ2-5; 12 nucleotides align to TRBD1. The CDR3 is 15 amino acids. Germline-derived CDR1 and CDR2 are KGHSH and LQKENI. V was clipped by 2 bases and J by 5 bases; unmatched bases: 3. The CDR3 loop reads CASSPGTGGWETQYF. In DNA form, the CDR3 reads TGTGCCAGCTCACCAGGGACAGGGGGCTGGGAGACCCAGTACTTC. Variable domain in full (rest from reference TRBV18 and TRBJ2-5): NAGVMQNPRHLVRRRGQEARLRCSPMKGHSHVYWYRQLPEEGLKFMVYLQKENIIDESGMPKERFSAEFPKEGPSILRIQQVVRGDSAAYFCASSPGTGGWETQYFGPGTRLLVL.

The rearrangement uses TRBV4-1 and TRBJ1-1; D gene uncertain. The CDR3 contains 13 residues. Trimming left V 5 bases short and J 0 bases short, with 7 bases between. CDR1 MGHRA and CDR2 YSYEKL come from the germline V gene. The CDR3 region is CASSERMNTEAFF. CDR3 in DNA: TGCGCCAGCAGCGAAAGAATGAACACTGAAGCTTTCTTT.

CDR3 bases: TGTGCCAGCAGTTTAAGGCTAGCGGGAGAGGTTTGGGAGCAGTTCTTC. Translation gives CASSLRLAGEVWEQFF. The chain recombines TRBV27 with TRBJ2-1; 10 bases match TRBD2. The CDR3 covers 16 residues. V trimming: 2 bases; J trimming: 10 bases; junction bases outside the gene matches: 11. Germline V gene lookup returns CDR1 MNHEY and CDR2 SMNVEV (reference sequence).